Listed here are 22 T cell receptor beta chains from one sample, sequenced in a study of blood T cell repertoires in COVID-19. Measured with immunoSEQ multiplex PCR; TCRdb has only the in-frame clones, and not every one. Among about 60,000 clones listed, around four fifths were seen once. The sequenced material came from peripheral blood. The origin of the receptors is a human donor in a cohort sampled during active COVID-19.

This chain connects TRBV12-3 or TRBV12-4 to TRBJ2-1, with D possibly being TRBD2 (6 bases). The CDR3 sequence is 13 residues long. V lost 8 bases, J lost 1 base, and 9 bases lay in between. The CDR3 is CASGGGSYNEQFF. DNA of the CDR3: TGTGCCAGCGGGGGAGGATCCTACAATGAGCAGTTCTTC.

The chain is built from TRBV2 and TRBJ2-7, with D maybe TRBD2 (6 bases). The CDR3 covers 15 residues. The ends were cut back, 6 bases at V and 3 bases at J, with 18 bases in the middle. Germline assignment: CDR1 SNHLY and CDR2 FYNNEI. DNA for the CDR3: TGTGCCAGCAGAACCACCCCGGGAGCGAACTACGAGCAGTACTTC. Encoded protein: CASRTTPGANYEQYF.

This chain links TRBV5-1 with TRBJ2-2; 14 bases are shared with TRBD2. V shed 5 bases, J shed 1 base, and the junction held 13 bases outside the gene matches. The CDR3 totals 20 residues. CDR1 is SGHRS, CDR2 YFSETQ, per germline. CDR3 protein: CASSFQPGTSGGRNTGELFF. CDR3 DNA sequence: TGCGCCAGCAGTTTCCAACCCGGGACTAGCGGGGGCCGGAACACCGGGGAGCTGTTTTTT.

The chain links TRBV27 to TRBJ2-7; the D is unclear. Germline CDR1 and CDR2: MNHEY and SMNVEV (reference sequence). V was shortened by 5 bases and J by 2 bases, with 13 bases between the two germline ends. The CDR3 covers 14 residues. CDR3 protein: CASSPPQAPYEQYF. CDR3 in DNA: TGTGCCAGCAGTCCCCCCCAGGCTCCCTACGAGCAGTACTTC.

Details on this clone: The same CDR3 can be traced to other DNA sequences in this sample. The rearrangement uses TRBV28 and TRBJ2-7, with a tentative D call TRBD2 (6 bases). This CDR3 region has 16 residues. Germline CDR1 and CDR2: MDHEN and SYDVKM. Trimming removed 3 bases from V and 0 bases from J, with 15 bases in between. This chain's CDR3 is CASSFTLSGLSYEQYF. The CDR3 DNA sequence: TGTGCCAGCAGTTTTACCTTAAGCGGGCTCTCCTACGAGCAGTACTTC.

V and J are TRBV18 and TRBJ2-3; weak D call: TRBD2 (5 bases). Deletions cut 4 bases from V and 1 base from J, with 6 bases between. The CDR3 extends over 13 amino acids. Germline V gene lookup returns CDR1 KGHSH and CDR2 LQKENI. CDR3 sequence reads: CASSRGGTDTQYF. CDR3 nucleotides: TGTGCCAGCTCACGGGGAGGCACAGATACGCAGTATTTT. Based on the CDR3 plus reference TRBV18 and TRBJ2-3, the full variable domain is NAGVMQNPRHLVRRRGQEARLRCSPMKGHSHVYWYRQLPEEGLKFMVYLQKENIIDESGMPKERFSAEFPKEGPSILRIQQVVRGDSAAYFCASSRGGTDTQYFGPGTRLTVL.

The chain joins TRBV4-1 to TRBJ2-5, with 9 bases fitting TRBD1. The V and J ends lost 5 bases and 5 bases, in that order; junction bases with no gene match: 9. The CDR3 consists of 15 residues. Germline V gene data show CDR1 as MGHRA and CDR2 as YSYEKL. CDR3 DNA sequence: TGCGCCAGCAGCTCACAGGGGGCTCGGGGGGAGACCCAGTACTTC. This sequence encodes CASSSQGARGETQYF.

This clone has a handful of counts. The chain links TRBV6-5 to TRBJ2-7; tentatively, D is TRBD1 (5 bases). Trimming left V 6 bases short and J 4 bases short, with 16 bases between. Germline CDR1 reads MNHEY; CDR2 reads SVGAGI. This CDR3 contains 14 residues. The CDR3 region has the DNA TGTGCCAGCAGCCCCCCTTTCAGGGCGTACGAGCAGTACTTC. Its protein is CASSPPFRAYEQYF.

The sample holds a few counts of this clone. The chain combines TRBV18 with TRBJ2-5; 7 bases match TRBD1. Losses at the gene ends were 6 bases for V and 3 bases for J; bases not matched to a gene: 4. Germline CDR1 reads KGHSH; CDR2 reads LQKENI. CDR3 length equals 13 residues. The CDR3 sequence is CASSRDREETQYF. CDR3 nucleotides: TGTGCCAGCTCCCGGGACAGAGAAGAGACCCAGTACTTC.

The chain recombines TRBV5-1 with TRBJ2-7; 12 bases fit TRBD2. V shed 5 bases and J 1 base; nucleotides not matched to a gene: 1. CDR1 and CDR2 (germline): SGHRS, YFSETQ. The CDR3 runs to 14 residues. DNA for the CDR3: TGCGCCAGCAGACTAGCGGGAGGTTCCTACGAGCAGTACTTC. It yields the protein CASRLAGGSYEQYF.

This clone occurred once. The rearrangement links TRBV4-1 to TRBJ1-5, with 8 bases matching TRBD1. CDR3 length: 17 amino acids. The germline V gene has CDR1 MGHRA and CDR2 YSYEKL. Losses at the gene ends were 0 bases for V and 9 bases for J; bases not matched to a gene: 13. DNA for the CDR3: TGCGCCAGCAGCCAAGATGGCTCCCCAGGGGGCTGGCGGCCCCAGCATTTT. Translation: CASSQDGSPGGWRPQHF.

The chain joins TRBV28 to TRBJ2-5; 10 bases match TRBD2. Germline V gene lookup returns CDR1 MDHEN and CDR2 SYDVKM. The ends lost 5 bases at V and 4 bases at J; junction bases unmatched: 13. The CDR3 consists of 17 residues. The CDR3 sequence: CASSDPPSGSPPETQYF. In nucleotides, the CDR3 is TGTGCCAGCAGTGACCCGCCTAGCGGGAGCCCTCCAGAGACCCAGTACTTC.

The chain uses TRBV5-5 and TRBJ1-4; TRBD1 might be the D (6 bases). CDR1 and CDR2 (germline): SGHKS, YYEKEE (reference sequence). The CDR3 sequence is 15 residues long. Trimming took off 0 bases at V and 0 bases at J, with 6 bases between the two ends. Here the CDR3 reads CASSLDRATNEKLFF. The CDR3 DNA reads TGTGCCAGCAGCTTGGACAGGGCAACTAATGAAAAACTGTTTTTT.

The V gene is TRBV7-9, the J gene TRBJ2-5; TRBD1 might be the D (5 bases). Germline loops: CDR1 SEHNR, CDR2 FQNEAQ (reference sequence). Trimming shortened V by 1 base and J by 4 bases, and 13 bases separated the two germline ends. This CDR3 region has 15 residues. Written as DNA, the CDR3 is TGTGCCAGCAGCTTAGTCCCTCAGGGCACAGAGACCCAGTACTTC. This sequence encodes CASSLVPQGTETQYF. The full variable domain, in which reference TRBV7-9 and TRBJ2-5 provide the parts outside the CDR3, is DTGVSQNPRHKITKRGQNVTFRCDPISEHNRLYWYRQTLGQGPEFLTYFQNEAQLEKSRLLSDRFSAERPKGSFSTLEIQRTEQGDSAMYLCASSLVPQGTETQYFGPGTRLLVL.

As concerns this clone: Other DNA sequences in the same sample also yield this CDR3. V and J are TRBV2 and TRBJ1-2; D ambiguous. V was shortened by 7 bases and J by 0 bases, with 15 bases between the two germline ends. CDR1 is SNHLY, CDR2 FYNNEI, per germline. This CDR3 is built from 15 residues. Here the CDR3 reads CASTEGGRSNYGYTF. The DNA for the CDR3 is TGTGCCAGCACCGAGGGAGGGCGTTCTAACTATGGCTACACCTTC.

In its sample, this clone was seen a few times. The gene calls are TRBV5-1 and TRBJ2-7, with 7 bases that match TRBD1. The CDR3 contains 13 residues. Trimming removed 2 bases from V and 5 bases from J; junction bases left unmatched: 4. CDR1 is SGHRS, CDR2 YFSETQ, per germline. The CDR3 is CASSLTGEHEQYF. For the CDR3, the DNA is TGCGCCAGCAGCTTAACAGGGGAGCACGAGCAGTACTTC.

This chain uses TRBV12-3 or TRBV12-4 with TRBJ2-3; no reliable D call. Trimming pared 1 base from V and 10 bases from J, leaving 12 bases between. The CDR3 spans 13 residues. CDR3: CASSLDHKASQYF. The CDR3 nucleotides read TGTGCCAGCAGTTTAGATCATAAAGCCTCGCAGTATTTT.

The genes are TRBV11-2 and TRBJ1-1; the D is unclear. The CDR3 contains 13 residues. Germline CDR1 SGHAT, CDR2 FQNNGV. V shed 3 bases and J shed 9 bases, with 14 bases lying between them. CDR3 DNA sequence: TGTGCCAGCAGCTTGTCTCGGGAGGGCAAAGCTTTCTTT. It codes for CASSLSREGKAFF.

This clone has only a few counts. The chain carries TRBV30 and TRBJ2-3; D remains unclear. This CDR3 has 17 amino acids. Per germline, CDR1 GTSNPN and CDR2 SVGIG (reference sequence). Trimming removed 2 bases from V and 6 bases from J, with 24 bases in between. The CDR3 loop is CAWSPPPLSSFPDTQYF. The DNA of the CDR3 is TGTGCCTGGAGTCCCCCCCCTTTATCGAGCTTTCCGGATACGCAGTATTTT.

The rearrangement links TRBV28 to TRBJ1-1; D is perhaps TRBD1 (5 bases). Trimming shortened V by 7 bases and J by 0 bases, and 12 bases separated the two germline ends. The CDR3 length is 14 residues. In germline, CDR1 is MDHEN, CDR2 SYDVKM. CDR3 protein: CASNIAGMNTEAFF. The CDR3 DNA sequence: TGTGCCAGCAACATTGCAGGGATGAACACTGAAGCTTTCTTT.

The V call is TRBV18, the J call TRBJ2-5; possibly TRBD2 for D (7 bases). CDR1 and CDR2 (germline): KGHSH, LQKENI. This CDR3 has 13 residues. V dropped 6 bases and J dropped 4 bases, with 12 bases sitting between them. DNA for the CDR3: TGTGCCAGCTCCCCGAGGGGGGGAGAGACCCAGTACTTC. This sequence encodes CASSPRGGETQYF. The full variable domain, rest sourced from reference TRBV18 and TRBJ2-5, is NAGVMQNPRHLVRRRGQEARLRCSPMKGHSHVYWYRQLPEEGLKFMVYLQKENIIDESGMPKERFSAEFPKEGPSILRIQQVVRGDSAAYFCASSPRGGETQYFGPGTRLLVL.

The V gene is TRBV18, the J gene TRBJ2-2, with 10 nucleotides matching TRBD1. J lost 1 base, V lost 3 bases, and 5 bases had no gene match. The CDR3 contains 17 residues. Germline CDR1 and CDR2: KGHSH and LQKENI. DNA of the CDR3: TGTGCCAGCTCACCGGGGACAGGGGTCTTGAACACCGGGGAGCTGTTTTTT. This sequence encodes CASSPGTGVLNTGELFF.